These 28 T cell receptor beta chains originate from one sample sequenced in a study of blood T cell repertoires in COVID-19. The repertoire was sequenced with immunoSEQ multiplex PCR; TCRdb's copy has only in-frame clones and lacks some. In the table there are under 200,000 clones, around 80% of which are singletons. What was sequenced was peripheral blood. The receptors shown here come from a man aged 65 to 79 with active or convalescent COVID-19.

The chain joins TRBV5-1 to TRBJ2-5; D possibly corresponds to TRBD2 (6 bases). The V and J ends lost 2 bases and 3 bases respectively, with 11 bases between them. CDR1 is SGHRS and CDR2 is YFSETQ in the germline V gene. CDR3 size: 14 residues. CDR3 sequence reads: CASSFGTGEETQYF. The CDR3 nucleotides read TGCGCCAGCAGCTTCGGGACGGGAGAAGAGACCCAGTACTTC.

This clone was observed a handful of times. The chain has TRBV7-9 and TRBJ2-2, with 7 bases lining up with TRBD1. After removal of 7 bases from V and 5 bases from J, the junction contained 10 bases not matched to a gene. Germline CDR1 SEHNR, CDR2 FQNEAQ (reference sequence). The CDR3 spans 15 residues. This chain's CDR3 is CASNLTGMRTGELFF. The CDR3 DNA reads TGTGCCAGCAACTTGACAGGGATGAGGACCGGGGAGCTGTTTTTT.

The rearrangement links TRBV28 to TRBJ2-7; D is unresolved. V was trimmed by 3 bases and J by 3 bases, leaving 6 bases between them. The CDR3 is 12 residues long. Germline V CDR1 and CDR2: MDHEN, SYDVKM. This CDR3 reads CASSFQNYEQYF. The CDR3 nucleotides are TGTGCCAGCAGTTTTCAGAACTACGAGCAGTACTTC.

Notes on this clone: Other DNA sequences in the same sample also yield this CDR3. The J gene is TRBJ2-3, the V gene TRBV6-1; TRBD1 aligns across 7 bases. The V and J ends lost 1 base and 5 bases, in that order; junction bases with no gene match: 3. Germline V gives CDR1 MNHNS, CDR2 SASEGT. CDR3 length: 14 amino acids. CDR3 protein: CASSEGQGGDTQYF. Here the CDR3 DNA reads TGTGCCAGCAGTGAAGGACAGGGCGGAGATACGCAGTATTTT.

The rearrangement joins TRBV5-4 to TRBJ1-2, with D hard to call. The V gene's germline CDR1 is SGHNT and CDR2 YYREEE (reference sequence). Between the trimmed V and J ends, which lost 0 bases and 4 bases, there was a span of 16 bases. The CDR3 sequence is 16 residues long. CDR3 region: CASSLGSGLVSYGYTF. The CDR3 DNA reads as TGTGCCAGCAGCTTGGGATCGGGGTTGGTAAGCTATGGCTACACCTTC.

The chain uses TRBV5-1 and TRBJ2-2; 7 bases agree with TRBD2. Germline V gene lookup returns CDR1 SGHRS and CDR2 YFSETQ. V shed 4 bases, J shed 1 base, and the junction held 4 bases outside the gene matches. The CDR3 has 15 amino acids. CDR3 in DNA: TGCGCCAGCAGCCCCGAGCGGGGGAACACCGGGGAGCTGTTTTTT. Translation gives CASSPERGNTGELFF.

The chain is built from TRBV5-1 and TRBJ1-2; D may be TRBD1 (6 bases). V gave up 4 bases and J gave up 4 bases, with 14 bases separating them. There are 14 residues in the CDR3. Germline CDR1 SGHRS, CDR2 YFSETQ. CDR3 DNA sequence: TGCGCCAGCAGCAGCGGCGGGGGCGGCTATGGCTACACCTTC. It encodes CASSSGGGGYGYTF.

V is TRBV7-3 and J is TRBJ2-1; TRBD2 matches at 7 bases. The germline CDR1 and CDR2 sequences are SGHTA and FQGTGA. Trimming cost V 4 bases and J 0 bases; bases outside gene matches: 21. The CDR3 covers 21 residues. CDR3 bases: TGTGCCAGCAGCTCCCCCGCCGACCCGGGAGGACCTGCCAGCTCCTACAATGAGCAGTTCTTC. Protein sequence: CASSSPADPGGPASSYNEQFF.

This chain joins TRBV11-2 and TRBJ2-2; 7 nucleotides align to TRBD1. This CDR3 spans 15 amino acids. CDR1 SGHAT and CDR2 FQNNGV come from the germline V gene. Trimming at V came to 5 bases and at J to 6 bases, leaving 9 bases not matched to a gene. CDR3 in DNA: TGTGCCAGCAGCGTAAACAGGGGTACGGCCGGGGAGCTGTTTTTT. Translation: CASSVNRGTAGELFF.

V is TRBV18 and J is TRBJ2-7, with 10 bases aligning to TRBD1. The V gene end was trimmed by 5 bases and the J gene end by 2 bases; junction bases not matched to a gene: 9. Germline V gene sequence: CDR1 KGHSH, CDR2 LQKENI. CDR3 length: 16 residues. CDR3 DNA sequence: TGTGCCAGCTCATCCTTGGGGACAGGGGCGACCTACGAGCAGTACTTC. The encoded protein is CASSSLGTGATYEQYF.

The chain links TRBV6-5 to TRBJ2-5; TRBD2 might be the D (5 bases). Germline CDR1 MNHEY, CDR2 SVGAGI. Trimming stripped 6 bases from V and 2 bases from J, with 13 bases between. The CDR3 sequence is 14 residues long. The CDR3 nucleotides are TGTGCCAGCAGCGACGGAGCGGCTCAAGAGACCCAGTACTTC. It is translated as CASSDGAAQETQYF.

This chain links TRBV7-2 with TRBJ1-2; 7 nucleotides align to TRBD1. The CDR3 runs 14 residues. Germline CDR1 is SGHTA and CDR2 is FQGNSA. The trim removed 4 bases at V and 6 bases at J, leaving 8 bases unmatched. In DNA form, the CDR3 reads TGTGCCAGCAGCTCCCGACAGGGATCGGATGGCTACACCTTC. It codes for CASSSRQGSDGYTF.

This clone was counted ten times or more. This chain links TRBV9 with TRBJ1-3, with 8 bases lining up with TRBD1. This CDR3 region has 16 residues. Trimming at V came to 0 bases and at J to 6 bases, leaving 8 bases not matched to a gene. From germline, CDR1 is SGDLS and CDR2 YYNGEE. This CDR3 is CASSVGTGKDVNTIYF. The CDR3, as DNA: TGTGCCAGCAGCGTAGGGACAGGGAAGGACGTAAACACCATATATTTT.

Regarding this clone: At one end the junction does not follow the germline gene, possibly because of a read error. The chain combines TRBV7-7 with TRBJ2-1; 13 nucleotides align to TRBD2. Looked up from germline, CDR1 is SSHAT and CDR2 is FNYEAQ (reference sequence). This CDR3 contains 14 residues. CDR3 DNA: TGTGCTAGCAGCCCTACTAGCGGGAGGGGTGAGCAGTTCTTC. This encodes CASSPTSGRGEQFF. The full variable domain, completed using reference TRBV7-7 and TRBJ2-1, is GAGVSQSPRYKVTKRGQDVTLRCDPISSHATLYWYQQALGQGPEFLTYFNYEAQPDKSGLPSDRFSAERPEGSISTLTIQRTEQRDSAMYRCASSPTSGRGEQFFGPGTRLTVL.

This clone came up a few times. DNA for the CDR3: TGTGCCTGGGACAGGCCCAGCTCTGGGGCCAACGTCCTGACTTTC. Translation: CAWDRPSSGANVLTF. The chain recombines TRBV30 with TRBJ2-6, with D possibly TRBD1 on 6 matching bases. The CDR3 runs to 15 residues. V shed 5 bases and J shed 0 bases, with 11 bases lying between them. CDR1 is GTSNPN, CDR2 SVGIG, per germline (reference sequence).

The chain links TRBV7-2 to TRBJ2-7, with a tentative D call TRBD1 (6 bases). Trimming pared 5 bases from V and 3 bases from J, leaving 11 bases between. CDR3 length equals 13 residues. CDR1 and CDR2 (germline): SGHTA, FQGNSA. The CDR3 spells CASSLRTVYEQYF. Written as DNA, the CDR3 is TGTGCCAGCAGCCTAAGGACAGTCTACGAGCAGTACTTC.

V usage is TRBV30 and J usage is TRBJ1-2; D uncertain. Trimming removed 2 bases at V and 8 bases at J, with 12 bases between. The CDR3 totals 12 residues. Germline assignment: CDR1 GTSNPN and CDR2 SVGIG (reference sequence). CDR3 in amino acids: CAWSSTVWGYTF. CDR3 sequence (DNA): TGTGCCTGGAGTAGCACGGTCTGGGGCTACACCTTC. The whole variable domain, filled in from reference TRBV30 and TRBJ1-2, reads SQTIHQWPATLVQPVGSPLSLECTVEGTSNPNLYWYRQAAGRGLQLLFYSVGIGQISSEVPQNLSASRPQDRQFILSSKKLLLSDSGFYLCAWSSTVWGYTFGSGTRLTVV.

The J gene is TRBJ2-7, the V gene TRBV19; D possibly corresponds to TRBD2 (7 bases). The germline CDR1 and CDR2 sequences are LNHDA and SQIVND (reference sequence). The CDR3 extends over 14 amino acids. V was trimmed by 8 bases and J by 5 bases, leaving 19 bases between them. The CDR3: CASRGRGRPHEQYF. The CDR3 DNA sequence: TGTGCCAGTCGAGGGCGGGGGCGACCCCACGAGCAGTACTTC.

The rearrangement links TRBV24-1 to TRBJ1-5; D is ambiguous. This CDR3 has 12 residues. Germline loops: CDR1 KGHDR, CDR2 SFDVKD. V lost 2 bases, J lost 7 bases, and 5 bases lay in between. The CDR3 coding sequence is TGTGCCACCAGTGATTCGGGACAGCCCCAGCATTTT. This encodes CATSDSGQPQHF.

The J gene is TRBJ1-2, the V gene TRBV27, with a weak D call TRBD1 (6 bases). Trimming took 5 bases from V and 3 from J, leaving 13 bases between them. The germline V gene has CDR1 MNHEY and CDR2 SMNVEV (reference sequence). The CDR3 is 14 amino acids. Written as DNA, the CDR3 is TGTGCCAGCAGTCCGAGACAGGAGTACTATGGCTACACCTTC. Residues: CASSPRQEYYGYTF.

This chain uses TRBV5-4 with TRBJ1-2; 8 bases map to TRBD1. CDR1 SGHNT and CDR2 YYREEE come from the germline V gene (reference sequence). CDR3 length: 13 amino acids. V shed 4 bases, J shed 3 bases, and the junction held 2 bases outside the gene matches. The chain's CDR3 is CASSTTGDYGYTF. The CDR3, as DNA: TGTGCCAGCAGCACGACAGGGGACTATGGCTACACCTTC.

The chain combines TRBV5-1 with TRBJ2-5, with TRBD1 matching 9 bases. The CDR3 loop spans 14 amino acids. Germline values: CDR1 SGHRS, CDR2 YFSETQ. V was pared by 3 bases and J by 5 bases, with 5 bases of the junction left unmatched. The CDR3 loop is CASSSRDRVETQYF. CDR3 sequence (DNA): TGCGCCAGCAGCTCCCGGGACAGGGTGGAGACCCAGTACTTC.

This chain joins TRBV27 and TRBJ2-7, with 10 bases aligning to TRBD2. Germline assignment: CDR1 MNHEY and CDR2 SMNVEV (reference sequence). V trimming: 6 bases; J trimming: 3 bases; junction bases outside the gene matches: 2. The CDR3 is 13 amino acids. CDR3 loop: CASRTSGDYEQYF. The CDR3 DNA follows: TGTGCCAGCAGAACTAGCGGGGACTACGAGCAGTACTTC.

The chain joins TRBV9 to TRBJ2-5; 8 bases map to TRBD1. From germline, CDR1 is SGDLS and CDR2 YYNGEE. Unmatched junction bases numbered 2, after V lost 4 bases and J lost 3 bases. The CDR3 loop spans 13 amino acids. The CDR3 nucleotides read TGTGCCAGCAGCCTACAGGGGGAAGAGACCCAGTACTTC. Encoded protein: CASSLQGEETQYF.

The chain carries TRBV5-1 and TRBJ2-5; the match to TRBD2 covers 10 bases. V lost 0 bases, J lost 6 bases, and 8 bases stayed unmatched. Germline V gene lookup returns CDR1 SGHRS and CDR2 YFSETQ. The CDR3 is made up of 16 amino acids. CDR3 DNA sequence: TGCGCCAGCAGCTTGGAAGGTGGTAGCGGGGGGCAGACCCAGTACTTC. This gives the protein CASSLEGGSGGQTQYF.

The chain employs TRBV5-1 and TRBJ2-3, with no clear D. Trimming removed 4 bases from V and 0 bases from J, with 18 bases in between. CDR3 length equals 17 residues. Germline-derived CDR1 and CDR2 are SGHRS and YFSETQ. CDR3 nucleotides: TGCGCCAGCAGCCGGATGTCCGGCGGTTCTAGCACAGATACGCAGTATTTT. The encoded protein is CASSRMSGGSSTDTQYF.

The chain is built from TRBV28 and TRBJ1-6; D remains unclear. The CDR3 is 14 amino acids. CDR1 and CDR2 (germline): MDHEN, SYDVKM. With 3 bases removed from V and 7 bases from J, the gap between germline ends came to 10 bases. CDR3 DNA sequence: TGTGCCAGCAGTTTCATTGCGGGAAATTCACCCCTCCACTTT. Amino acids: CASSFIAGNSPLHF. The full variable domain, completed using reference TRBV28 and TRBJ1-6, is DVKVTQSSRYLVKRTGEKVFLECVQDMDHENMFWYRQDPGLGLRLIYFSYDVKMKEKGDIPEGYSVSREKKERFSLILESASTNQTSMYLCASSFIAGNSPLHFGNGTRLTVT.

The chain links TRBV6-5 to TRBJ2-3, with 10 bases matching TRBD1. Germline CDR1 and CDR2: MNHEY and SVGAGI. This CDR3 comprises 14 residues. V gave up 6 bases and J gave up 4 bases; unmatched junction bases: 4. CDR3 DNA: TGTGCCAGCAGCGGACAGGGGGGGCCAGATACGCAGTATTTT. This sequence encodes CASSGQGGPDTQYF.